This T cell receptor beta chain was sequenced in a study of a mutant IDH1 vaccine in newly diagnosed glioma. The CDR3 is made up of 10 amino acids. The germline V and J ends were trimmed by 3 bases and 5 bases, with 2 bases remaining between them. The germline CDR1 and CDR2 sequences are MNHEY and SMNVEV (reference sequence). Time point: week 5, during vaccination. The content of each vaccine dose was 300 ug of mutant IDH1 20-mer peptide, and topical imiquimod accompanied it. Overall study findings and caveats: Among patients, around 93% showed immune responses induced by the vaccine.

Remarks on this clone: The antigen is unknown.

Assay: immunoSEQ multiplex PCR; the TCRdb copy retains only in-frame clones and omits some. The profile covers fewer than 30,000 clones, with 60% to 80% appearing a single time and just under 9.5% taken by the ten largest. The sequence came from a man aged 35 to 55 with glioma. The V gene is TRBV27, the J gene TRBJ2-7; the D is unclear. This material consisted of PBMCs, taken from a glioma patient whose treatment included an IDH1 peptide vaccine. This chain's CDR3 is CASSFHEQYV. The CDR3 nucleotides read TGTGCCAGCAGTTTCCACGAGCAGTACGTC.